This paragraph covers one T cell receptor beta chain sequence. These data belong to a study of blood T cell repertoires in COVID-19. Study-level background: Material from acute and convalescent COVID-19 was sourced from the United States, Italy and Spain.

Seattle patient enrollment occurred during active infection, with longitudinal follow-up thereafter. The CDR3 is 13 amino acids. V shed 3 bases, J shed 4 bases, and the junction held 1 base outside the gene matches. Germline lookup yields CDR1 SGHAT and CDR2 FQDESV (reference sequence). Original analysis: It was from reference gene primer amplification that nucleated cell counts were estimated. Method: immunoSEQ multiplex PCR; TCRdb's copy keeps in-frame clones and lacks some. D and trimming were read from the DNA, whereas the V and J calls and clone size are those reported in that table. The sample shows 55,000 to 70,000 clones, around 87% of them seen only once.

This chain joins TRBV11-1 and TRBJ1-1, with 8 bases fitting TRBD1. The material sequenced was peripheral blood. This TCR came from a woman at least 80 years old with COVID-19, enrolled during active disease. The CDR3 region is CASSFTGGTEAFF. CDR3 DNA sequence: TGTGCCAGCAGCTTCACAGGGGGCACTGAAGCTTTCTTT.